This T cell receptor beta chain emerged from a study of CD8 T cells in Susac syndrome. This CDR3 region has 15 residues. Germline CDR1 and CDR2: MDHEN and SYDVKM. V gave up 6 bases and J gave up 4 bases; unmatched junction bases: 11. cDNA came from around 0.5 to 1 ug RNA primed by random hexamers. Using its own MiXCR run on the immunoSEQ multiplex PCR reads, TCRdb lists one record per CDR3 protein. Of about 140,000 distinct CDR3 sequences detected, approximately 95% appear once; the ten largest clones hold 0.11%. The source is a human donor with multiple sclerosis. The chain has TRBV28 and TRBJ2-7, with TRBD1 matching 8 bases. The sample taken for sequencing was CD4+ T cells from PBMCs. The CDR3 bases are TGTGCCAGCAGCCGGGGACAGGCCCCTCCTTACGAGCAGTACTTC. Its protein product is CASSRGQAPPYEQYF.